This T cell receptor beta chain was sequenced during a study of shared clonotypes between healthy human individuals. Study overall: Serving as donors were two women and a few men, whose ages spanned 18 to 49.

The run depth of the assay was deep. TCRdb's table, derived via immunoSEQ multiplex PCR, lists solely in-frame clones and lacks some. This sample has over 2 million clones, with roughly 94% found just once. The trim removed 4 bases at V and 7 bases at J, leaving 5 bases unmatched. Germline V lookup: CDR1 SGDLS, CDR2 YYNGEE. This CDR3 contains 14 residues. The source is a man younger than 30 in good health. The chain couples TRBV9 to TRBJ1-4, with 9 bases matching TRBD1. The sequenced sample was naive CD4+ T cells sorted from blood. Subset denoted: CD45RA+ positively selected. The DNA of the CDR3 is TGTGCCAGCAGCTGGACAGGGGCGGGTGAAAAACTGTTTTTT. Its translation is CASSWTGAGEKLFF.